A selection of T cell receptor beta chains follows, all from one sample in a study of cytomegalovirus exposure and HLA in healthy donors. The protocol was immunoSEQ multiplex PCR, while the TCRdb copy is restricted to in-frame clones and leaves out a portion. Altogether approximately 100,000 clones are present, about 78% being singletons, with the ten largest covering around 10%. Sequencing used PBMCs. The receptors here all came from a woman aged 40-49 years in good health and CMV-seropositive. The conserved cysteine and the conserved F or W are not part of the CDR3 here. A D gene is named only where the DNA matches it firmly.

v_call: TRBV30; d_call: NA; cdr3_length: 12; cdr3_aa: AWTYAGTPETQY
v_call: TRBV19; d_call: NA; cdr3_length: 13; cdr3_aa: ASSIQGLFWNEQF
v_call: TRBV29-1; d_call: NA; cdr3_length: 10; cdr3_aa: SVSRVWETQY
v_call: TRBV2; d_call: TRBD1; cdr3_length: 15; cdr3_aa: ASSPLTGGAGANVLT
v_call: TRBV18; d_call: TRBD1; cdr3_length: 15; cdr3_aa: ASSPLPGGTGGYEQY
v_call: TRBV10-3; d_call: NA; cdr3_length: 13; cdr3_aa: AISDQGGFDDTQY
v_call: TRBV5-8; d_call: NA; cdr3_length: 11; cdr3_aa: ASSGGGSQPQH
v_call: TRBV9; d_call: NA; cdr3_length: 11; cdr3_aa: ASSNGRGNEQF
v_call: TRBV23-1; d_call: NA; cdr3_length: 18; cdr3_aa: ASSLGRNRVYSLAKNIQY
v_call: TRBV7-2; d_call: NA; cdr3_length: 13; cdr3_aa: ASSLDIGANTEAF
v_call: TRBV6-5; d_call: NA; cdr3_length: 14; cdr3_aa: ASSYSKFGSSYEQY
v_call: TRBV19; d_call: NA; cdr3_length: 13; cdr3_aa: ASSIAWGGNQPQH
v_call: TRBV4-1; d_call: NA; cdr3_length: 17; cdr3_aa: ASSQAFGFEASLGYPLH
v_call: TRBV4-1; d_call: TRBD2; cdr3_length: 13; cdr3_aa: ASSRGTSRADTQY
v_call: TRBV11-3; d_call: NA; cdr3_length: 10; cdr3_aa: ARSTGIDTQY
v_call: TRBV7-9; d_call: TRBD1; cdr3_length: 14; cdr3_aa: ASSSGGRGRHQPQH
v_call: TRBV5-5; d_call: NA; cdr3_length: 13; cdr3_aa: ASSLVRPNQDTQY
v_call: TRBV18; d_call: TRBD1; cdr3_length: 14; cdr3_aa: ASSPQFRTGGTEAF
v_call: TRBV10-3; d_call: NA; cdr3_length: 13; cdr3_aa: AISETLAVQETQY
v_call: TRBV5-1; d_call: TRBD2; cdr3_length: 16; cdr3_aa: ASSLGLAGRMIADTQY
v_call: TRBV30; d_call: NA; cdr3_length: 12; cdr3_aa: AWSDNPEDYGYT
v_call: TRBV6-1; d_call: TRBD2; cdr3_length: 13; cdr3_aa: ASSLAGGHTGELF
v_call: TRBV25-1; d_call: TRBD1; cdr3_length: 13; cdr3_aa: ASSAKQGASTEAF
v_call: TRBV30; d_call: TRBD1; cdr3_length: 11; cdr3_aa: ASSTGGRYEQY